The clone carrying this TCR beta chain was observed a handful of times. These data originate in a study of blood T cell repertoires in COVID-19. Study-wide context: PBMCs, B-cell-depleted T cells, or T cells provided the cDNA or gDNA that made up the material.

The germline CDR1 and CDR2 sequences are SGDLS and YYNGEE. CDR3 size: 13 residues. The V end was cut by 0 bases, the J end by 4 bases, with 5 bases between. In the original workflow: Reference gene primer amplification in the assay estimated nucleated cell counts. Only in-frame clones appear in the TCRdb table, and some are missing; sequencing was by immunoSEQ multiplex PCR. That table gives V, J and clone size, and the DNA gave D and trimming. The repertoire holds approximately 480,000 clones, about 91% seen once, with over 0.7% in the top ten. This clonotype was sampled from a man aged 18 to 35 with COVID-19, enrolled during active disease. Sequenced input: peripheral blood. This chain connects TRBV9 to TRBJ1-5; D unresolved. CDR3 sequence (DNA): TGTGCCAGCAGCGTAGACCAGAATCAGCCCCAGCATTTT. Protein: CASSVDQNQPQHF.